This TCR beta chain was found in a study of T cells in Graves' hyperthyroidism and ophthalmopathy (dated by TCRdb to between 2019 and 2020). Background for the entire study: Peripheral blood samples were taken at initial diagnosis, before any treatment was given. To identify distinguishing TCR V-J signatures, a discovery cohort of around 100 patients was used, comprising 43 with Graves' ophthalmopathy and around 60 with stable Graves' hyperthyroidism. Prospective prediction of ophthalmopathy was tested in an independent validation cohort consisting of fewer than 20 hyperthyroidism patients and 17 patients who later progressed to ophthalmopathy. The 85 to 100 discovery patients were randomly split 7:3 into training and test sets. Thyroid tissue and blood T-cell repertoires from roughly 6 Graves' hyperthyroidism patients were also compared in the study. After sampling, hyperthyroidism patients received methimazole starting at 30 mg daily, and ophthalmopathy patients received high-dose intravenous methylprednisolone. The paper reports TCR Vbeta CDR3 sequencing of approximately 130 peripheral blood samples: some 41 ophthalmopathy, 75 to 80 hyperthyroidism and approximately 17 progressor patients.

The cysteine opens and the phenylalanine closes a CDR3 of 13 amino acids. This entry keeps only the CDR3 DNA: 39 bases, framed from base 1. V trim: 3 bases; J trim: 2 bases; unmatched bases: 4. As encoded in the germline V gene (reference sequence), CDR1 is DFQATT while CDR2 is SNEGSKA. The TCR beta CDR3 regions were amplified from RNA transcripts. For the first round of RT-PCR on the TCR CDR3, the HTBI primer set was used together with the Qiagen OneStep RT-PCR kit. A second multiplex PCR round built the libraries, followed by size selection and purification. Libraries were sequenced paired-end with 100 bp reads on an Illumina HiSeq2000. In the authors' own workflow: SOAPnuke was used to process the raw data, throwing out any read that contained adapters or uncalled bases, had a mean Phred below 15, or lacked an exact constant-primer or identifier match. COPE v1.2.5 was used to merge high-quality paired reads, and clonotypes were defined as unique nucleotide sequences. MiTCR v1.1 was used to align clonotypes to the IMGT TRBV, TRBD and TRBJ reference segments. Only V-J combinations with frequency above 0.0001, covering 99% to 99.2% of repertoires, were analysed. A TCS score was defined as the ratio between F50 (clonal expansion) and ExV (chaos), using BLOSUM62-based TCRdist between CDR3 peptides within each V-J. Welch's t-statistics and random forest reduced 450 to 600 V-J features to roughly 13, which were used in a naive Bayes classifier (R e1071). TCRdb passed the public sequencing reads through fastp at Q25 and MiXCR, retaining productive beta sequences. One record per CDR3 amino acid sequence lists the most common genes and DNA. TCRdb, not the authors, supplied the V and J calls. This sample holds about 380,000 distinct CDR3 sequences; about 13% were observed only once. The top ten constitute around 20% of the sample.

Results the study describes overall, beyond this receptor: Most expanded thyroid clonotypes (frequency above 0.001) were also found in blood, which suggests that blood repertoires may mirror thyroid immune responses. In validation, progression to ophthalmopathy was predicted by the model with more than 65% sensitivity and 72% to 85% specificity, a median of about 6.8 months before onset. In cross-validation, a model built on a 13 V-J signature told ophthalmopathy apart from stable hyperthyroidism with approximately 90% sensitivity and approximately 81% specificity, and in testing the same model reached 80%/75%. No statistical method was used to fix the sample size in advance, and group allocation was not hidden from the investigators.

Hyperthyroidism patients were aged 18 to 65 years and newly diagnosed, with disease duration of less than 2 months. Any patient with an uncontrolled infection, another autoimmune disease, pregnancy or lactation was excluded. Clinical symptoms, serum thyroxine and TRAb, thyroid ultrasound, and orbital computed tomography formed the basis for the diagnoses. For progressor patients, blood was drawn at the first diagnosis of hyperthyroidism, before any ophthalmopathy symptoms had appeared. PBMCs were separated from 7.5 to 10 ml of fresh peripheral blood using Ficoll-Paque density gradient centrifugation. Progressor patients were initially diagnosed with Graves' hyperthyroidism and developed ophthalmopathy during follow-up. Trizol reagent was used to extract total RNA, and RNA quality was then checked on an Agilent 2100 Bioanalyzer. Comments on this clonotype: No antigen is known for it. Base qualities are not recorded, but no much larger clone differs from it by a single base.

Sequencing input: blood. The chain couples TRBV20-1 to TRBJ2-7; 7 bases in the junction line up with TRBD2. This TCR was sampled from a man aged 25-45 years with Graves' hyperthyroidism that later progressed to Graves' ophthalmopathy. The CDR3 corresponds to CSASWGGAYEQYF. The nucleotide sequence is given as TGCAGTGCTAGCTGGGGGGGGGCCTACGAGCAGTACTTC.